Below are 22 T cell receptor beta chains sequenced from a single sample in a study of T cells after yellow fever vaccination. TCRdb reprocessed the 5' RACE reads with MiXCR, giving one entry per CDR3 protein. The table has about 550,000 distinct CDR3 sequences, 15% to 20% seen once. The source material was PBMCs, sampled 15 days after the yellow fever booster vaccination. The receptors come from a man aged 25-45 years who received the YFV17D yellow fever vaccine.

The chain carries TRBV6-1 and TRBJ2-3; TRBD2 matches at 8 bases. Germline V lookup: CDR1 MNHNS, CDR2 SASEGT. This CDR3 region has 15 residues. The V gene end was trimmed by 6 bases and the J gene end by 4 bases; junction bases not matched to a gene: 9. CDR3 protein: CASSRSGSPADTQYF. Written as DNA, the CDR3 is TGTGCCAGCAGCCGCAGCGGGAGCCCAGCAGATACGCAGTATTTT.

The chain uses TRBV19 and TRBJ2-2; D gene unclear. In germline, CDR1 is LNHDA, CDR2 SQIVND (reference sequence). The CDR3 loop spans 10 amino acids. Trimming stripped 8 bases from V and 8 bases from J, with 6 bases between. CDR3: CASFSGELFF. The CDR3, as DNA: TGTGCCAGTTTTAGTGGGGAGCTGTTTTTT.

The chain recombines TRBV7-2 with TRBJ2-1, with 7 bases aligning to TRBD2. This CDR3 comprises 15 residues. Trimming at V came to 5 bases and at J to 6 bases, leaving 10 bases not matched to a gene. The V gene's germline CDR1 is SGHTA and CDR2 FQGNSA. The CDR3 DNA follows: TGTGCCAGCAGCCTCCTTCGGGCTAGCGGCAATGAGCAGTTCTTC. Translating gives CASSLLRASGNEQFF.

CDR3 nucleotides: TGCAGCGCCGGGAGCGGACCGGAGACCCAGTACTTC. This codes for CSAGSGPETQYF. This rearrangement joins TRBV29-1 to TRBJ2-5, with D perhaps TRBD2 (6 bases). The V end lost 7 bases, the J end lost 5 bases, and 14 bases lay between the germline ends. Germline lookup yields CDR1 SQVTM and CDR2 ANQGSEA. The CDR3 is 12 residues long.

This clonotype was seen only a few times. The chain joins TRBV6-1 to TRBJ2-1; perhaps TRBD1 as D (6 bases). The CDR3 extends over 16 amino acids. Germline CDR1 and CDR2: MNHNS and SASEGT. Trimming pared 6 bases from V and 8 bases from J, leaving 23 bases between. The CDR3 DNA reads TGTGCCAGCAGCCCGCCCGAAGGGGGAGCGAGAGATGAGCAGTTCTTC. Amino acids: CASSPPEGGARDEQFF.

This chain connects TRBV5-6 to TRBJ1-2; 7 nucleotides match TRBD1. Germline-derived CDR1 and CDR2 are SGHDT and YYEEEE. V shed 3 bases and J 8 bases; nucleotides not matched to a gene: 10. This CDR3 comprises 14 residues. The CDR3 loop reads CASSSPRGISGYTF. The CDR3 region has the DNA TGTGCCAGCAGCTCACCCAGGGGGATATCAGGCTACACCTTC. The variable domain in full, completed from reference TRBV5-6 and TRBJ1-2, reads DAGVTQSPTHLIKTRGQQVTLRCSPKSGHDTVSWYQQALGQGPQFIFQYYEEEERQRGNFPDRFSGHQFPNYSSELNVNALLLGDSALYLCASSSPRGISGYTFGSGTRLTVV.

This clonotype was counted between two and nine times. The chain combines TRBV6-5 with TRBJ1-1; D is possibly TRBD1 (5 bases). CDR1 is MNHEY and CDR2 is SVGAGI in the germline V gene. V lost 2 bases to trimming and J lost 1 base, with 14 bases between them. The CDR3 runs 16 residues. The CDR3 region has the DNA TGTGCCAGCAGTTACGGCCGGGGGACTCGGAACACTGAAGCTTTCTTT. Translating it yields CASSYGRGTRNTEAFF.

This clonotype was seen ten or more times. V is TRBV30 and J is TRBJ2-2, with 12 bases identical to TRBD2. Germline CDR1 reads GTSNPN; CDR2 reads SVGIG (reference sequence). V lost 5 bases, J lost 3 bases, and 10 bases stayed unmatched. There are 17 residues in the CDR3. The CDR3 here is CAWGGLAGGPDTGELFF. For the CDR3, the DNA is TGTGCCTGGGGGGGGCTAGCGGGAGGGCCGGACACCGGGGAGCTGTTTTTT.

This clonotype was seen more than once but under ten times. The genes are TRBV18 and TRBJ2-5; no reliable D call. The CDR3 loop spans 14 amino acids. The germline V and J ends were trimmed by 3 bases and 3 bases, with 11 bases remaining between them. Looked up from germline, CDR1 is KGHSH and CDR2 is LQKENI. The chain's CDR3 is CASSPIGKEETQYF. Here the CDR3 DNA reads TGTGCCAGCTCACCGATAGGGAAGGAAGAGACCCAGTACTTC.

This clonotype has a handful of counts. The V and J genes are TRBV7-2 and TRBJ2-7, with a possible D match to TRBD2 (5 bases). This CDR3 is built from 13 residues. Trimming pared 8 bases from V and 1 base from J, leaving 12 bases between. Germline V lookup: CDR1 SGHTA, CDR2 FQGNSA. The CDR3 loop is CASSRRESYEQYF. CDR3 bases: TGTGCCAGCTCAAGACGGGAATCCTACGAGCAGTACTTC.

CDR3 DNA sequence: TGTGCCTGGAGTGAGTCTTACTTGAACCCTTACTCCTACGAGCAGTACTTC. Protein product: CAWSESYLNPYSYEQYF. The J gene is TRBJ2-7, the V gene TRBV30; unclear D gene. Germline CDR1 and CDR2: GTSNPN and SVGIG (reference sequence). The germline V and J ends were trimmed by 1 base and 0 bases, with 19 bases remaining between them. The CDR3 covers 17 residues.

This clonotype was counted between two and nine times. The chain uses TRBV11-2 and TRBJ2-1, with D perhaps given as TRBD1 or TRBD2 (5 bases each). This CDR3 is built from 17 residues. V was clipped by 0 bases and J by 9 bases, with 21 bases between them. CDR1 is SGHAT and CDR2 is FQNNGV in the germline V gene. This CDR3 reads CASSLERTGPSRGEQFF. The CDR3 DNA is TGTGCCAGCAGCTTAGAACGCACGGGACCCTCTAGGGGTGAGCAGTTCTTC.

This clonotype was seen at least ten times. This chain connects TRBV5-6 to TRBJ2-7; no reliable D call. Germline V lookup: CDR1 SGHDT, CDR2 YYEEEE. Trimming pared 1 base from V and 5 bases from J, leaving 4 bases between. CDR3 length: 11 residues. The CDR3 nucleotides read TGTGCCAGCAGCTTGTACAACGAGCAGTACTTC. Its protein product is CASSLYNEQYF.

This clonotype was seen only a few times. The CDR3 coding sequence is TGCGCCAGCAGCCAAGAGGGCAGTCCCGGGGAGCTGTTTTTT. This codes for CASSQEGSPGELFF. The chain recombines TRBV4-3 with TRBJ2-2; D is unresolved. CDR3 size: 14 residues. Trimming left V 0 bases short and J 6 bases short, with 8 bases between. Germline CDR1 reads LGHNA; CDR2 reads YSLEER.

This clonotype was recorded at least ten times. This chain links TRBV29-1 with TRBJ2-1; D possibly corresponds to TRBD1 (6 bases). The CDR3 is made up of 14 amino acids. V gave up 1 base and J gave up 8 bases, with 15 bases separating them. Germline V gene lookup returns CDR1 SQVTM and CDR2 ANQGSEA. CDR3: CSVEAGHRMDEQFF. CDR3 bases: TGCAGCGTTGAAGCGGGACACCGCATGGATGAGCAGTTCTTC.

V gene TRBV20-1 combines with J gene TRBJ2-1; 9 bases line up with TRBD2. Germline V gene sequence: CDR1 DFQATT, CDR2 SNEGSKA (reference sequence). The CDR3 spans 14 residues. Germline trimming cut 3 bases from V and 4 bases from J; bases unmatched to any gene: 4. The CDR3 loop is CSARGTSTYNEQFF. CDR3 in DNA: TGCAGTGCTAGGGGGACTAGCACGTACAATGAGCAGTTCTTC.

Only a few counts were recorded for this clonotype. The rearrangement uses TRBV2 and TRBJ2-2, with TRBD1 identical over 8 bases. CDR1 SNHLY and CDR2 FYNNEI come from the germline V gene. The CDR3 loop spans 15 amino acids. After removal of 6 bases from V and 6 bases from J, the junction contained 9 bases not matched to a gene. CDR3: CASRSTGGSAGELFF. The CDR3 coding sequence is TGTGCCAGCAGGAGCACAGGGGGAAGCGCCGGGGAGCTGTTTTTT.

This clonotype was seen only a few times. The chain carries TRBV12-5 and TRBJ2-1; 9 bases fit TRBD1. Trimming at V came to 2 bases and at J to 9 bases, leaving 11 bases not matched to a gene. This CDR3 has 16 residues. The germline CDR1 and CDR2 sequences are LGHNT and FRNRAP. The CDR3: CASGLSRRTGASEQFF. The CDR3, as DNA: TGTGCTAGTGGTTTGTCCCGGCGGACAGGGGCGAGTGAGCAGTTCTTC.

The chain uses TRBV29-1 and TRBJ2-5; the D gene is possibly TRBD1 (5 bases). Germline lookup yields CDR1 SQVTM and CDR2 ANQGSEA. The length of the CDR3 is 15 residues. V lost 2 bases and J lost 5, with 18 bases in between. CDR3 residues: CSVEKGAAYGETQYF. The CDR3 DNA reads TGCAGCGTTGAAAAAGGGGCGGCCTATGGCGAGACCCAGTACTTC.

This clonotype was observed a handful of times. The V call is TRBV20-1, the J call TRBJ2-2; perhaps TRBD1 as D (7 bases). The CDR3 contains 15 residues. Trimming removed 2 bases at V and 4 bases at J, with 14 bases between. Looked up from germline, CDR1 is DFQATT and CDR2 is SNEGSKA (reference sequence). CDR3 region: CSARINRGGTGELFF. In nucleotides, the CDR3 is TGCAGTGCTAGAATTAACAGGGGAGGCACCGGGGAGCTGTTTTTT.

This clonotype has more than one count but fewer than ten. J is TRBJ2-2 and V is TRBV20-1; TRBD1 or TRBD2 may be the D gene (5 bases each). CDR1 and CDR2 from the germline V gene are DFQATT and SNEGSKA (reference sequence). The CDR3 loop spans 13 amino acids. Between the trimmed V and J ends, which lost 7 bases and 3 bases, there was a span of 12 bases. As DNA, the CDR3 is TGCAGTGGGGGGAAAGGAGACACCGGGGAGCTGTTTTTT. As protein: CSGGKGDTGELFF.

This clonotype was counted only a few times. In DNA form, the CDR3 reads TGCAGTGCTAGTCCGGGAGTGGGCGAGCAGTACTTC. Translated: CSASPGVGEQYF. This sequence joins TRBV20-1 and TRBJ2-7, with D maybe TRBD2 (6 bases). V shed 3 bases and J shed 6 bases, with 12 bases lying between them. The CDR3 totals 12 residues. Germline V gene lookup returns CDR1 DFQATT and CDR2 SNEGSKA (reference sequence).